Presented here are 32 T cell receptor beta chains from one specimen sequenced in a study of immune heterogeneity within non-small cell lung tumors. The template consisted of bulk tumor genomic DNA, with 600 ng used per sample. Surgeons took several biopsies per primary tumor, spaced far apart, during surgery. Enrolled individuals presented with untreated, newly diagnosed non-small cell lung cancer and received curative surgery. Amplification of the TCR beta CDR3 was achieved through multiplex PCR with 32 V and 13 J primers. TCRdb re-called the multiplex PCR reads with MiXCR, one entry per CDR3 protein. The repertoire holds over 12,000 distinct CDR3 sequences, with around 27% as singletons. The sample taken for sequencing was lung tumor tissue. These receptors were taken from a middle-aged man with non-small cell lung cancer.

This clonotype was observed at least ten times. The chain links TRBV6-1 to TRBJ1-3, with D possibly matching TRBD1 (5 bases). The ends were cut back, 5 bases at V and 4 bases at J, with 30 bases in the middle. The CDR3 length is 20 residues. Germline CDR1 is MNHNS and CDR2 is SASEGT. In DNA, the CDR3 is TGTGCCAGCAGTAGAGAATCCGGGACGACTCAAAGAAAGAGGGGAAACACCATATATTTT. The encoded protein is CASSRESGTTQRKRGNTIYF.

This clonotype was seen a handful of times. Germline and junction disagree at one end, which may indicate a read error. The rearrangement joins TRBV20-1 to TRBJ1-2; D ambiguous. The CDR3 loop spans 13 amino acids. Germline V gene lookup returns CDR1 DFQATT and CDR2 SNEGSKA (reference sequence). The CDR3 loop is CSVTTDSGYDYTF. In DNA, the CDR3 is TGCAGTGTCACGACGGACTCGGGCTATGACTACACCTTC.

Ten or more counts support this clonotype. The chain is built from TRBV10-3 and TRBJ2-2; tentatively, D is TRBD2 (6 bases). The CDR3 contains 16 residues. The ends were cut back, 0 bases at V and 2 bases at J, with 10 bases in the middle. Germline V gene lookup returns CDR1 ENHRY and CDR2 SYGVKD. CDR3 coding DNA: TGTGCCATCAGTGAGTCTGGGCGGGAAAACACCGGGGAGCTGTTTTTT. Residues: CAISESGRENTGELFF.

About this clonotype: A read error is possible here, since a much larger clone lies one base away. The rearrangement joins TRBV29-1 to TRBJ2-2; 8 positions match TRBD2. J was trimmed by 5 bases and V by 4 bases; bases with no gene match: 6. CDR3 length: 14 residues. Germline loops: CDR1 SQVTM, CDR2 ANQGSEA. This CDR3 reads CSVGREGRTGELFF. The CDR3 DNA reads TGCAGCGTTGGTCGGGAGGGAAGGACCGGGGAGCTGTTTTTT.

Comments on this clonotype: A read error is possible here, since a much larger clone lies one base away. The rearrangement uses TRBV7-3 and TRBJ2-2; D possibly uses TRBD1 or TRBD2 (5 bases each). This CDR3 has 14 residues. Germline CDR1 SGHTA, CDR2 FQGTGA. The CDR3 DNA reads TGTGCCAGCAGTTGGACATCGAACACCGGGGAGCCGTTTTTT. This sequence encodes CASSWTSNTGEPFF.

As concerns this clonotype: A much larger clone lies one base from this, so it may be a read error. The chain joins TRBV19 to TRBJ1-1; tentative D call: TRBD1 (5 bases). CDR3 size: 13 residues. The germline gives CDR1 LNHDA, CDR2 SQIVND (reference sequence). CDR3 DNA: TGTGCCAGTGGTATGTCTCGGGGGAGTCAAGCTTTCTTT. This sequence encodes CASGMSRGSQAFF. Drawing the rest from reference TRBV19 and TRBJ1-1, the complete variable domain is DGGITQSPKYLFRKEGQNVTLSCEQNLNHDAMYWYRQDPGQGLRLIYYSQIVNDFQKGDIAEGYSVSREKKESFPLTVTSAQKNPTAFYLCASGMSRGSQAFFGQGTRLTVV.

The V call is TRBV6-1, the J call TRBJ2-3; TRBD2 matches at 10 bases. The V gene end was trimmed by 5 bases and the J gene end by 11 bases; junction bases not matched to a gene: 7. The CDR3 is made up of 13 amino acids. CDR1 and CDR2 (germline): MNHNS, SASEGT. The DNA of the CDR3 is TGTGCCAGCAGTCGGGCCCCTAGCGGGAGGCAGTATTTT. It specifies CASSRAPSGRQYF.

This sequence joins TRBV7-9 and TRBJ2-1, with TRBD2 identical over 7 bases. V shed 5 bases, J shed 6 bases, and the junction held 4 bases outside the gene matches. Germline V gene data show CDR1 as SEHNR and CDR2 as FQNEAQ (reference sequence). This CDR3 is built from 13 residues. Here the CDR3 reads CASSRSGVNEQFF. As DNA, the CDR3 is TGTGCCAGCAGCCGGAGCGGGGTCAATGAGCAGTTCTTC.

On this clonotype itself: This may come from a read error, since a much larger clone is one base off. The chain joins TRBV24-1 to TRBJ2-1, with a possible D match to TRBD2 (6 bases). Germline V gene data show CDR1 as KGHDR and CDR2 as SFDVKD. CDR3 length equals 17 residues. As DNA, the CDR3 is TGTTCCACCAGTGATCACTTAGCGGAGTACTCCTACAATGAGCAGTTCTTC. Translating it yields CSTSDHLAEYSYNEQFF.

Judged by abundance, this clonotype is medium-sized. The rearrangement links TRBV5-6 to TRBJ2-1; no clear D. CDR3 length: 14 residues. CDR1 is SGHDT, CDR2 YYEEEE, per germline. Trimming took off 2 bases at V and 2 bases at J, with 8 bases between the two ends. CDR3 region: CASSFLGPYNEQFF. CDR3 DNA: TGTGCCAGCAGCTTTTTAGGGCCCTACAATGAGCAGTTCTTC.

The chain carries TRBV20-1 and TRBJ2-5, with D unresolved. This CDR3 comprises 13 residues. Trimming took 5 bases from V and 2 from J, leaving 12 bases between them. Germline V lookup: CDR1 DFQATT, CDR2 SNEGSKA (reference sequence). CDR3: CSAPTNGQETQYF. CDR3 DNA: TGCAGTGCTCCCACAAATGGGCAAGAGACCCAGTACTTC.

About this clonotype itself: A read error may explain this, as a much larger clone is one base away. The rearrangement uses TRBV4-1 and TRBJ2-7; TRBD1 might be the D (6 bases). The germline gives CDR1 MGHRA, CDR2 YSYEKL. With 1 base removed from V and 6 bases from J, the gap between germline ends came to 10 bases. This CDR3 is 13 amino acids long. The CDR3 is CASSQGGTPEQYF. CDR3 coding DNA: TGCGCCAGCAGCCAAGGGGGGACACCCGAGCAGTACTTC.

Concerning this clonotype itself: A much larger clonotype is one base distant, so this may be a read error. CDR3 residues: CASSARTNQPQHF. CDR3 bases: TGCGCCAGCAGTGCCAGGACTAATCAGCCCCAGCATTTT. This chain joins TRBV10-1 and TRBJ1-5; D call uncertain. CDR1 is WNHNN, CDR2 SYGVQD, per germline (reference sequence). This CDR3 spans 13 amino acids. V dropped 4 bases and J dropped 4 bases, with 8 bases sitting between them.

This clonotype has just one count. The chain carries TRBV19 and TRBJ1-5, with no clear D. The V gene lost 3 bases and the J gene lost 3 bases, with 15 bases spanning the gap. The CDR3 runs to 16 residues. From germline, CDR1 is LNHDA and CDR2 SQIVND (reference sequence). The CDR3 DNA follows: TGTGCCAGTAGTATTTGGCATGGAAGGATCAATCAGCCCCAGCATTTT. Encoded protein: CASSIWHGRINQPQHF.

This clonotype was counted at least ten times. The V and J genes are TRBV6-4 and TRBJ1-5; TRBD1 aligns across 8 bases. Germline CDR1 and CDR2: MRHNA and SNTAGT. V trimming: 0 bases; J trimming: 2 bases; junction bases outside the gene matches: 15. This CDR3 has 20 residues. The CDR3 DNA is TGTGCCAGCAGTGACTCAGACTGGGAAACAGGGGGTTCAGGCAATCAGCCCCAGCATTTT. Its translation: CASSDSDWETGGSGNQPQHF.

The chain is built from TRBV9 and TRBJ1-1, with a possible D match to TRBD1 (6 bases). Trimming took 3 bases from V and 3 from J, leaving 12 bases between them. Germline V gives CDR1 SGDLS, CDR2 YYNGEE. The CDR3 spans 14 residues. This CDR3 is CASSAQGLDTEAFF. The CDR3 DNA reads as TGTGCCAGCAGCGCACAGGGTTTGGACACTGAAGCTTTCTTT.

This clonotype was detected once. This may come from a read error, since a much larger clone is one base off. The CDR3 sequence is CASSSTGEAYEHYF. The CDR3 coding sequence is TGTGCCAGCAGCTCAACAGGGGAGGCCTACGAGCATTACTTC. The V and J genes are TRBV7-2 and TRBJ2-7, with a tentative D call TRBD1 (7 bases). The germline gives CDR1 SGHTA, CDR2 FQGNSA. The CDR3 consists of 14 residues.

The chain links TRBV7-2 to TRBJ2-7; tentatively, D is TRBD1 or TRBD2 (5 bases each). The CDR3 is 15 residues long. Germline-derived CDR1 and CDR2 are SGHTA and FQGNSA. V lost 5 bases, J lost 5 bases, and 19 bases lay in between. CDR3 protein: CASSPSERGSHEQYF. In nucleotides, the CDR3 is TGTGCCAGCAGCCCCTCGGAGAGGGGAAGCCACGAGCAGTACTTC.

A word on this clonotype: This may be a read error, as it is one base from a much larger clone. The rearrangement links TRBV6-1 to TRBJ1-4; 9 bases align to TRBD1. Germline assignment: CDR1 MNHNS and CDR2 SASEGT. The CDR3 is 15 residues long. CDR3 in amino acids: CARSGGQGNNEKLFF. CDR3 nucleotides: TGTGCCAGAAGTGGGGGACAGGGTAATAATGAAAAACTGTTTTTT.

Concerning this clonotype itself: A read error may be the cause here, since a much bigger clone is one base away. This chain connects TRBV10-3 to TRBJ2-3; D is ambiguous. V was cut by 10 bases and J by 7 bases, with 12 bases left in between. The germline gives CDR1 ENHRY, CDR2 SYGVKD. CDR3 size: 11 residues. CDR3 sequence: CATTFMHTQYF. Here the CDR3 DNA reads TGTGCCACCACCTTCATGCATACGCAGTATTTT.

This chain joins TRBV9 and TRBJ2-5; TRBD2 might be the D (6 bases). Germline V gene data show CDR1 as SGDLS and CDR2 as YYNGEE. With 0 bases removed from V and 2 bases from J, the gap between germline ends came to 11 bases. There are 15 residues in the CDR3. The CDR3 region is CASSVGVSGQETQYF. Written as DNA, the CDR3 is TGTGCCAGCAGCGTAGGTGTTAGCGGACAAGAGACCCAGTACTTC.

This clonotype was seen a few times. The chain has TRBV7-6 and TRBJ2-2; D may match TRBD1 or TRBD2 (5 bases each). CDR1 and CDR2 from the germline V gene are SGHVS and FNYEAQ. The CDR3 loop spans 13 amino acids. The V gene lost 4 bases and the J gene lost 7 bases, with 10 bases spanning the gap. The CDR3 nucleotides are TGTGCCAGCAGCTGGGGGTATAACGGGGAGCTGTTTTTT. Amino acids: CASSWGYNGELFF.

By share, this clonotype ranks as medium-sized (0.01 to 0.1%). The chain couples TRBV6-1 to TRBJ2-7; 11 nucleotides line up with TRBD2. Germline V CDR1 and CDR2: MNHNS, SASEGT. This CDR3 is built from 16 residues. Trimming cost V 1 base and J 4 bases; bases outside gene matches: 6. Here the CDR3 reads CASSEVLAGGGYEQYF. DNA for the CDR3: TGTGCCAGCAGTGAAGTGCTAGCGGGAGGTGGGTACGAGCAGTACTTC.

Remarks on this clonotype: A read error may be the cause here, since a much bigger clone is one base away. CDR3 nucleotides: TGTGCCAGAAGTTTTCTCACGGAGCAGTTCTTC. The encoded protein is CARSFLTEQFF. This chain links TRBV12-3 or TRBV12-4 with TRBJ2-1, with no clear D. This CDR3 comprises 11 residues.

This clonotype was counted only a few times. V gene TRBV5-1 combines with J gene TRBJ2-3; TRBD2 aligns across 7 bases. This CDR3 has 14 amino acids. CDR1 is SGHRS, CDR2 YFSETQ, per germline. V shed 0 bases and J 4 bases; nucleotides not matched to a gene: 2. The CDR3 protein is CASSLDAGADTQYF. For the CDR3, the DNA is TGCGCCAGCAGCTTGGATGCGGGAGCAGATACGCAGTATTTT.

A remark on this clonotype: A much larger clone lies one base from this, so it may be a read error. No conserved phenylalanine or tryptophan is present at the end of the CDR3, so a read error is the likely explanation. The chain employs TRBV30 and TRBJ2-7; D not resolved. Looked up from germline, CDR1 is GTSNPN and CDR2 is SVGIG (reference sequence). The CDR3 loop spans 11 amino acids. Trimming took 6 bases from V and 5 from J, leaving 11 bases between them. In DNA form, the CDR3 reads TGTGCCTGCTCCTCGTTGAACGAGCAGTACATC. This sequence encodes CACSSLNEQYI.

The chain combines TRBV4-1 with TRBJ2-3; D might be TRBD1 (5 bases). The germline gives CDR1 MGHRA, CDR2 YSYEKL. V dropped 0 bases and J dropped 0 bases, with 13 bases sitting between them. This CDR3 contains 17 residues. The CDR3 is CASSQDLGQLSTDTQYF. CDR3 coding DNA: TGCGCCAGCAGCCAAGATTTGGGGCAACTAAGCACAGATACGCAGTATTTT.

Within the sample, this clonotype is medium-sized. This chain links TRBV30 with TRBJ2-7; a weak D match, TRBD2 (6 bases). Per germline, CDR1 GTSNPN and CDR2 SVGIG (reference sequence). V was cut by 3 bases and J by 3 bases, with 15 bases left in between. The CDR3 extends over 14 amino acids. DNA of the CDR3: TGTGCCTGGAGACCAGGCGGAGGGATCTACGAGCAGTACTTC. Translation gives CAWRPGGGIYEQYF.

This clonotype was counted only a few times. The gene calls are TRBV28 and TRBJ2-7, with a tentative D call TRBD2 (7 bases). CDR3 length: 16 amino acids. Germline loops: CDR1 MDHEN, CDR2 SYDVKM. The V end lost 7 bases, the J end lost 5 bases, and 24 bases lay between the germline ends. CDR3 coding DNA: TGTGCCAGCAAAAGTGGGGGGGGCGGGAGAACCCACGAGCAGTACTTC. This translates into CASKSGGGGRTHEQYF.

A note on this clonotype: A much larger clone lies a single base off, so this may be a read error. CDR3 DNA: TGTGACAGTAGGGGAGGTCAGGGGCAGTTCAATTCACCCCTCCACTTT. Amino acids: CDSRGGQGQFNSPLHF. The gene calls are TRBV19 and TRBJ1-6; D perhaps matches TRBD1 (6 bases). This CDR3 contains 16 residues. Germline loops: CDR1 LNHDA, CDR2 SQIVND (reference sequence).

This clonotype occurred a few times. A read error is possible here, since a much larger clone lies one base away. The V call is TRBV6-5, the J call TRBJ1-2, with TRBD1 as a possible D gene (5 bases). V was clipped by 1 base and J by 4 bases, with 19 bases between them. This CDR3 contains 17 residues. The germline CDR1 and CDR2 sequences are MNHEY and SVGAGI. CDR3 protein: CASSYYKVGGTSYGYTF. Here the CDR3 DNA reads TGTGCCAGCAGTTACTATAAGGTGGGGGGTACCTCCTATGGCTACACCTTC.

This clonotype has at least ten counts. The J gene is TRBJ1-1, the V gene TRBV4-2, with TRBD1 identical over 8 bases. The CDR3 covers 19 residues. Germline lookup yields CDR1 LGHNA and CDR2 YNFKEQ. V lost 4 bases to trimming and J lost 0 bases; unmatched junction nucleotides: 16. CDR3 residues: CASSRLIPGTGLLNTEAFF. The CDR3 nucleotides are TGTGCCAGCAGCCGCCTCATCCCCGGGACAGGACTCCTGAACACTGAAGCTTTCTTT.